This entry features one T cell receptor (beta chain) sequence. Its antigen remains unknown. Germline V gene lookup returns CDR1 SEHNR and CDR2 FQNEAQ (reference sequence). This CDR3 has 15 residues. The V gene end was trimmed by 5 bases and the J gene end by 1 base; junction bases not matched to a gene: 5. Generated by immunoSEQ multiplex PCR, the TCRdb table keeps only in-frame clones and is missing some. The data show 45,000 to 70,000 clones, about 90% seen once. This sample was included in a study of OX40 agonist ivuxolimab in advanced cancers. Study-wide context: Ivuxolimab, an agonist antibody against OX40 (CD134), was given to patients. All patients had ivuxolimab intravenously every 2 weeks at 0.01 to 10 mg/kg.

Whole-study findings and limits: Relative to CD4+ cells, CD8+ T cells on average had more expanded clones.

The chain combines TRBV7-9 with TRBJ2-5, with TRBD1 identical over 9 bases. This sample comprised CD4+ or CD8+ T cells sorted from blood, obtained in a trial of the OX40 agonist ivuxolimab. The sequence came from an adult with an advanced solid tumor such as melanoma, head and neck, liver or kidney cancer. The CDR3 coding sequence is TGTGCCAGCAGCCAGGGACAGGGCTCCCAAGAGACCCAGTACTTC. Its protein is CASSQGQGSQETQYF.